These 27 T cell receptor beta chains were sequenced from one sample in a study of T cells in Graves' hyperthyroidism and ophthalmopathy. Researchers took RNA transcripts and amplified the TCR beta CDR3 regions from them. The HTBI primer set was used in a first-round RT-PCR of the TCR CDR3. One entry per CDR3 protein, called by TCRdb with MiXCR from the multiplex PCR reads. The profile shows fewer than 200,000 distinct CDR3 sequences, just under 9.5% of them singletons. The sequenced sample was blood. The receptors were sampled from a young woman with Graves' hyperthyroidism that later progressed to Graves' ophthalmopathy.

This clonotype was found many times. The chain carries TRBV7-9 and TRBJ1-4; 7 bases map to TRBD1. CDR1 SEHNR and CDR2 FQNEAQ come from the germline V gene (reference sequence). The CDR3 length is 14 residues. V shed 6 bases, J shed 8 bases, and the junction held 9 bases outside the gene matches. This CDR3 reads CASSHTGDWEKLFF. The CDR3, as DNA: TGTGCCAGCAGTCATACAGGGGATTGGGAAAAACTGTTTTTT.

This clonotype has at least ten counts. The V call is TRBV6-6, the J call TRBJ1-4; 7 nucleotides align to TRBD1. The V segment lost 1 base and the J segment 8 bases; nucleotides outside the gene matches: 19. This CDR3 contains 19 residues. In germline, CDR1 is MNHNY, CDR2 SVGAGI (reference sequence). In DNA, the CDR3 is TGTGCCAGCAGTTACTATGCGACAGGGCGTAATACCCAGGAGGAAAAACTGTTTTTT. Protein product: CASSYYATGRNTQEEKLFF.

This clonotype was observed many times. The genes are TRBV3-1 and TRBJ2-2; D unclear. This CDR3 contains 15 residues. Per the germline V gene, CDR1 is LGHDT and CDR2 is YNNKEL (reference sequence). V was pared by 4 bases and J by 1 base, with 10 bases between. CDR3 sequence: CASSPQVLNTGELFF. The DNA of the CDR3 is TGTGCCAGCAGCCCGCAGGTGCTGAACACCGGGGAGCTGTTTTTT.

A few counts support this clonotype. Given a much more abundant clone one base away, this may be a read error. V and J are TRBV28 and TRBJ1-1; TRBD1 agrees at 7 bases. This CDR3 region has 17 residues. V gave up 5 bases and J gave up 1 base; unmatched junction bases: 13. Germline V gives CDR1 MDHEN, CDR2 SYDVKM. The CDR3 DNA reads as TGTGCCAGCAGTCTAGTACTATTTGGACAGGCGAACACTGAAGCTTTCTTT. Protein: CASSLVLFGQANTEAFF.

The table lists this clonotype with many counts. The genes are TRBV9 and TRBJ2-3; 11 bases are a match to TRBD2. The V gene's germline CDR1 is SGDLS and CDR2 YYNGEE. With V trimmed by 0 bases and J by 8 bases, 5 bases remained unmatched. The CDR3 is 15 residues long. CDR3 DNA sequence: TGTGCCAGCAGCGTAGGCGTAGCGGGAGGGCGTACGCAGTATTTT. It codes for CASSVGVAGGRTQYF.

This clonotype was seen repeatedly, ten times or more. V usage is TRBV20-1 and J usage is TRBJ2-5; a possible D gene is TRBD2 (6 bases). Trimming pared 5 bases from V and 6 bases from J, leaving 19 bases between. Germline V gene data show CDR1 as DFQATT and CDR2 as SNEGSKA (reference sequence). The CDR3 contains 14 residues. CDR3 residues: CSAYIAARLKTQYF. Here the CDR3 DNA reads TGCAGTGCTTATATAGCGGCTCGCTTGAAGACCCAGTACTTC.

This clonotype was counted between two and nine times. The chain couples TRBV5-4 to TRBJ2-7; no clear D gene. The germline gives CDR1 SGHNT, CDR2 YYREEE (reference sequence). The CDR3 extends over 12 amino acids. Trimming left V 2 bases short and J 3 bases short, with 6 bases between. Here the CDR3 reads CASSFDHYEQYF. In DNA, the CDR3 is TGTGCCAGCAGCTTTGATCACTACGAGCAGTACTTC. The whole variable domain, remainder taken from reference TRBV5-4 and TRBJ2-7, is ETGVTQSPTHLIKTRGQQVTLRCSSQSGHNTVSWYQQALGQGPQFIFQYYREEENGRGNFPPRFSGLQFPNYSSELNVNALELDDSALYLCASSFDHYEQYFGPGTRLTVT.

The J gene is TRBJ1-2, the V gene TRBV2, with a weak D call TRBD1 (5 bases). The CDR3 contains 13 residues. CDR1 and CDR2 from the germline V gene are SNHLY and FYNNEI. V gave up 4 bases and J gave up 5 bases, with 11 bases separating them. The CDR3 protein is CASSARQSYGYTF. DNA of the CDR3: TGTGCCAGCAGTGCCCGACAGAGTTATGGCTACACCTTC.

The V gene is TRBV2, the J gene TRBJ2-7; TRBD2 matches 7 bases. V gave up 8 bases and J gave up 5 bases; unmatched junction bases: 3. This CDR3 comprises 11 residues. Germline V CDR1 and CDR2: SNHLY, FYNNEI. CDR3 in DNA: TGTGCCAGCCGCGGGAGCGACGAGCAGTACTTC. Encoded protein: CASRGSDEQYF.

The chain carries TRBV29-1 and TRBJ2-7; 7 bases line up with TRBD2. Germline lookup yields CDR1 SQVTM and CDR2 ANQGSEA. V trimming: 1 base; J trimming: 4 bases; junction bases outside the gene matches: 7. This CDR3 has 14 residues. The CDR3 region is CSVEAGQGLYEQYF. For the CDR3, the DNA is TGCAGCGTTGAAGCCGGGCAGGGACTATACGAGCAGTACTTC.

This clonotype has a handful of counts. The CDR3 nucleotides are TGTGCCAGCAGTACGGCTTGTTATGGCTACACCTTC. This gives the protein CASSTACYGYTF. V usage is TRBV28 and J usage is TRBJ1-2; D is unresolved. There are 12 residues in the CDR3. The V gene lost 5 bases and the J gene lost 5 bases, with 9 bases spanning the gap. CDR1 and CDR2 (germline): MDHEN, SYDVKM.

This clonotype was observed at least ten times. CDR3 protein: CASRQAGGSSYNEQFF. DNA for the CDR3: TGTGCCAGCAGACAAGCGGGGGGGAGCTCCTACAATGAGCAGTTCTTC. The gene calls are TRBV11-1 and TRBJ2-1; 10 nucleotides match TRBD2. V gave up 6 bases and J gave up 0 bases; unmatched junction bases: 5. The CDR3 has 16 residues. In germline, CDR1 is SGHAT, CDR2 FQDESV (reference sequence). Combining the CDR3 with reference TRBV11-1 and TRBJ2-1 gives the whole variable domain EAEVAQSPRYKITEKSQAVAFWCDPISGHATLYWYRQILGQGPELLVQFQDESVVDDSQLPKDRFSAERLKGVDSTLKIQPAELGDSAMYLCASRQAGGSSYNEQFFGPGTRLTVL.

This chain uses TRBV5-4 with TRBJ2-3; 7 nucleotides agree with TRBD1. Germline lookup yields CDR1 SGHNT and CDR2 YYREEE (reference sequence). V dropped 4 bases and J dropped 2; count of bases not matched to a gene: 13. This CDR3 is built from 17 residues. The CDR3 protein is CASSTASGGSLTDTQYF. DNA for the CDR3: TGTGCCAGCAGCACAGCTTCAGGGGGATCCCTCACAGATACGCAGTATTTT.

CDR3 DNA sequence: TGCAGCGTTGATTCGGGACAGGGACGCACCGGGGAGCTGTTTTTT. Translation gives CSVDSGQGRTGELFF. The gene calls are TRBV29-1 and TRBJ2-2; 9 nucleotides line up with TRBD1. Germline loops: CDR1 SQVTM, CDR2 ANQGSEA. The CDR3 is 15 amino acids. Trimming removed 3 bases from V and 4 bases from J; junction bases left unmatched: 6.

On this clonotype: One base away lies a much larger clone, so this may be a sequencing read error. The chain is built from TRBV30 and TRBJ2-3, with 9 bases matching TRBD2. Germline-derived CDR1 and CDR2 are GTSNPN and SVGIG (reference sequence). V lost 3 bases to trimming and J lost 1 base; unmatched junction nucleotides: 2. This CDR3 has 14 amino acids. The DNA of the CDR3 is TGTGCCTGGAGAGGCGGGGGGGGCACAGATACGCAGTATTTT. This codes for CAWRGGGGTDTQYF.

This clonotype was seen a handful of times. The chain has TRBV5-1 and TRBJ2-7; 14 nucleotides match TRBD2. Trimming cost V 4 bases and J 3 bases; bases outside gene matches: 9. CDR1 is SGHRS and CDR2 is YFSETQ in the germline V gene. The CDR3 consists of 17 residues. CDR3 in DNA: TGCGCCAGCAGCCCAAGGCGACTAGCGGGAGGGATCTACGAGCAGTACTTC. It translates to CASSPRRLAGGIYEQYF.

This clonotype came up many times. The chain is built from TRBV7-8 and TRBJ2-7, with TRBD2 identical over 10 bases. With 5 bases clipped from V and 3 bases from J, the junction kept 7 bases outside the gene matches. This CDR3 spans 15 amino acids. CDR1 SGHVS and CDR2 FQNEAQ come from the germline V gene. The CDR3 here is CASSPGASGGYEQYF. The CDR3 DNA is TGTGCCAGCAGCCCGGGGGCTAGCGGGGGCTACGAGCAGTACTTC.

The J gene is TRBJ2-1, the V gene TRBV6-5; 8 bases fit TRBD1. The CDR3 consists of 14 residues. Germline CDR1 and CDR2: MNHEY and SVGAGI. The J segment lost 2 bases and the V segment lost 4 bases, leaving 1 base of the junction unmatched. CDR3 protein: CASSSGGTYNEQFF. The CDR3 DNA reads TGTGCCAGCAGTTCAGGGGGCACCTACAATGAGCAGTTCTTC.

The table lists this clonotype with many counts. The V call is TRBV2, the J call TRBJ2-4; 7 nucleotides agree with TRBD1. The V and J ends lost 6 bases and 5 bases, in that order; junction bases with no gene match: 1. Germline assignment: CDR1 SNHLY and CDR2 FYNNEI. The CDR3 length is 12 residues. In DNA, the CDR3 is TGTGCCAGCAGGGGGACAGAAAACATTCAGTACTTC. Protein: CASRGTENIQYF.

This clonotype was detected many times. This chain uses TRBV6-2 or TRBV6-3 with TRBJ2-7, with 9 bases aligning to TRBD1. CDR1 and CDR2 (germline): MNHEY, SVGEGT. V was clipped by 6 bases and J by 5 bases; unmatched bases: 5. The CDR3 spans 13 residues. CDR3 loop: CASSPTGGNEQYF. The CDR3 region has the DNA TGTGCCAGCAGCCCGACAGGGGGAAACGAGCAGTACTTC.

The genes are TRBV5-4 and TRBJ2-1; D is unclear. Per germline, CDR1 SGHNT and CDR2 YYREEE (reference sequence). V was cut by 4 bases and J by 0 bases, with 17 bases left in between. The CDR3 spans 17 residues. CDR3 protein: CASSRRTKTSSYNEQFF. CDR3 bases: TGTGCCAGCAGCCGCCGCACTAAAACGAGCTCCTACAATGAGCAGTTCTTC.

This clonotype was seen many times. The rearrangement joins TRBV12-3 or TRBV12-4 to TRBJ1-5; TRBD1 is a possible D gene (5 bases). V lost 2 bases to trimming and J lost 7 bases, with 12 bases between them. The CDR3 totals 14 residues. The CDR3, as DNA: TGTGCCAGCAGTTTATCGGGGGTGAACCAGCCCCAGCATTTT. Translating gives CASSLSGVNQPQHF.

The chain links TRBV7-3 to TRBJ1-6, with unresolved D. This CDR3 region has 14 residues. V lost 7 bases and J lost 9, with 16 bases in between. In germline, CDR1 is SGHTA, CDR2 FQGTGA. The CDR3 DNA reads TGTGCCAGCATCCACGCGCCGGCCGGTTCACCCCTCCACTTT. This sequence encodes CASIHAPAGSPLHF.

This clonotype was seen a handful of times. The chain joins TRBV4-2 to TRBJ1-3; TRBD1 aligns across 8 bases. Looked up from germline, CDR1 is LGHNA and CDR2 is YNFKEQ. V lost 2 bases to trimming and J lost 4 bases; unmatched junction nucleotides: 7. The CDR3 is 16 residues long. CDR3 in amino acids: CASSQIGTGDGNTIYF. The CDR3 region has the DNA TGTGCCAGCAGCCAAATTGGGACAGGAGACGGAAACACCATATATTTT.

At least ten counts were recorded for this clonotype. The V call is TRBV6-6, the J call TRBJ1-6; the match to TRBD1 covers 10 bases. The CDR3 runs 15 residues. V lost 1 base and J lost 11; bases outside the gene matches: 5. Germline assignment: CDR1 MNHNY and CDR2 SVGAGI (reference sequence). This chain's CDR3 is CASSYLTGGGPPLHF. The CDR3 DNA sequence: TGTGCCAGCAGTTACTTGACAGGGGGCGGTCCACCCCTCCACTTT.

The genes are TRBV18 and TRBJ2-4; the D is unclear. The CDR3 spans 16 residues. Trimming took off 1 base at V and 1 base at J, with 11 bases between the two ends. The germline V gene encodes CDR1 KGHSH and CDR2 LQKENI. CDR3 coding DNA: TGTGCCAGCTCACCACTGAGCTCGCAGGCCAAAAACATTCAGTACTTC. It encodes CASSPLSSQAKNIQYF.

The CDR3 nucleotides read TGTGCCGGAGAGGAGGGATGCCCTGGTAGCTCCTACAATGAGCAGTTCTTC. This sequence encodes CAGEEGCPGSSYNEQFF. The rearrangement uses TRBV19 and TRBJ2-1; TRBD2 is a possible D gene (6 bases). With 11 bases removed from V and 0 bases from J, the gap between germline ends came to 23 bases. The CDR3 is made up of 17 amino acids. Looked up from germline, CDR1 is LNHDA and CDR2 is SQIVND (reference sequence).